This TCR beta chain derives from a study of blood T cell repertoires in COVID-19. TCRdb keeps only in-frame clones here, not all; method: immunoSEQ multiplex PCR. The profile shows 90,000 to 150,000 clones, roughly 90% of them singletons. The sequence was collected from a human donor in a cohort sampled during active COVID-19. Sequencing was done on a sample of peripheral blood.

The CDR3 nucleotides are TGTGCCAGCAGAGAGAACAGGGGAGAACGAGCCAAAAACATTCAGTACTTC. Protein sequence: CASRENRGERAKNIQYF. The rearrangement joins TRBV2 to TRBJ2-4; 7 nucleotides align to TRBD1. Germline V gives CDR1 SNHLY, CDR2 FYNNEI. The ends lost 6 bases at V and 0 bases at J; junction bases unmatched: 11. The CDR3 is made up of 17 amino acids.